The 3 T cell receptor beta chains presented below share a single source sample, sequenced in a study of vaccination and CD4 T cells after COVID-19. Treatment given: approximately 9-day PBMC culture with coronavirus spike peptide pools or control peptides (ViraFEST assay). Antigens of these TCRs are unknown. With the Oncomine TCR Beta short-read assay, DNA from cultured CD4+ T cells was sequenced. TCRdb fed the PCR reads into MiXCR, producing one record per CDR3 protein. This table has about 13,000 distinct CDR3 sequences, roughly 46% appearing once. Here the sequenced sample was CD4+ T cells from blood, cultured in vitro, taken after SARS-CoV-2 vaccination. The receptors were sampled from a human donor who had recovered from COVID-19.

V and J are TRBV28 and TRBJ1-2, with TRBD1 matching 8 bases. This CDR3 region has 14 residues. V lost 6 bases to trimming and J lost 5 bases; unmatched junction nucleotides: 8. Germline V gene sequence: CDR1 MDHEN, CDR2 SYDVKM. The CDR3 region has the DNA TGTGCCAGCAGCTGGCTGACAGGGGATTATGGCTACACCTTC. Protein product: CASSWLTGDYGYTF.

The J gene is TRBJ2-2, the V gene TRBV7-8; no clear D gene. Germline assignment: CDR1 SGHVS and CDR2 FQNEAQ. Trimming left V 5 bases short and J 0 bases short, with 7 bases between. The length of the CDR3 is 14 residues. The DNA for the CDR3 is TGTGCCAGCAGCCGGTTCGCGAACACCGGGGAGCTGTTTTTT. It yields the protein CASSRFANTGELFF.

This chain joins TRBV6-5 and TRBJ2-7; D gene ambiguous. Germline assignment: CDR1 MNHEY and CDR2 SVGAGI. The V and J ends lost 2 bases and 0 bases respectively, with 8 bases between them. This CDR3 has 14 residues. The CDR3 nucleotides are TGTGCCAGCAGTTACCTCTCCGGCTCCTACGAGCAGTACTTC. It specifies CASSYLSGSYEQYF.